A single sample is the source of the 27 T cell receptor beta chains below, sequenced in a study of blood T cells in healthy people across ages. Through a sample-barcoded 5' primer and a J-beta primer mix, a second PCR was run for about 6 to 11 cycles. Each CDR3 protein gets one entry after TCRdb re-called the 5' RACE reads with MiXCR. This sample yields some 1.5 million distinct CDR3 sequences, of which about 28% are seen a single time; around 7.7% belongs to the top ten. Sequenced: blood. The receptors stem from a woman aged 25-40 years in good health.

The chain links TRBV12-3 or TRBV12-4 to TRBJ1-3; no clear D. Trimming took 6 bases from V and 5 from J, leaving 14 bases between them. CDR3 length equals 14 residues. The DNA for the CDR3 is TGTGCCAGCAGCCCCGGGGTTGTTAGAAACACCATATATTTT. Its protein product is CASSPGVVRNTIYF.

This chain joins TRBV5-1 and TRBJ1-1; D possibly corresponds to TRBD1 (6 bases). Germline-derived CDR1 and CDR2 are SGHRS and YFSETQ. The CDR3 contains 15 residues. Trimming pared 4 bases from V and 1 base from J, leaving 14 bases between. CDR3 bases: TGCGCCAGCAGCACACAACCGGGGGCGAACACTGAAGCTTTCTTT. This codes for CASSTQPGANTEAFF.

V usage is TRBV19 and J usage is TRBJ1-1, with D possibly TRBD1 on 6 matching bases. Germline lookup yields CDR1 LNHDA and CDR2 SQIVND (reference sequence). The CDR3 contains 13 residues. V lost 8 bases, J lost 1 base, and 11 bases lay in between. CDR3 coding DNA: TGTGCCAGTTGCCGGGACAAGAACACTGAAGCTTTCTTT. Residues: CASCRDKNTEAFF.

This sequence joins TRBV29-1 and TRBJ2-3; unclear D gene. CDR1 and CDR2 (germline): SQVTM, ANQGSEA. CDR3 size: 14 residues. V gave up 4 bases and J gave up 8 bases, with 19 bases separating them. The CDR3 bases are TGCAGCGTTGTCGCTAGGCTTCTGAGAGTTACGCAGTATTTT. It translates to CSVVARLLRVTQYF.

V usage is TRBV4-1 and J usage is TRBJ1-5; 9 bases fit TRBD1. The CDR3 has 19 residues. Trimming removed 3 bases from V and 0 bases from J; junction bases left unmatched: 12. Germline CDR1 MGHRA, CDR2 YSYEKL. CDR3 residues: CASSHPPGQGVYSNQPQHF. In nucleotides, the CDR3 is TGCGCCAGCAGCCACCCCCCGGGACAGGGTGTTTATAGCAATCAGCCCCAGCATTTT.

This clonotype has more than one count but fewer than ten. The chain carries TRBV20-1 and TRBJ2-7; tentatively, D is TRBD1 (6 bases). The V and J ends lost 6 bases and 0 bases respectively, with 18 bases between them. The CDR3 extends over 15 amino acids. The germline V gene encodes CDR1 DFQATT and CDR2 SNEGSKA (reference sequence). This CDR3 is CSARTLQGSSYEQYF. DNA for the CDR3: TGCAGTGCCAGAACGCTACAGGGAAGCTCCTACGAGCAGTACTTC.

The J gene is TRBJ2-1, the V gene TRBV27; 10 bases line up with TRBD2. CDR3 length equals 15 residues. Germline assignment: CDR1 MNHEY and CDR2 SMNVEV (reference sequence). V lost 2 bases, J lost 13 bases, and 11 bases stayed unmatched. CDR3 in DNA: TGTGCCAGCAGTTTAGAAGCGGGAGGGCCAATTCAACAGTTCTTC. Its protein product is CASSLEAGGPIQQFF.

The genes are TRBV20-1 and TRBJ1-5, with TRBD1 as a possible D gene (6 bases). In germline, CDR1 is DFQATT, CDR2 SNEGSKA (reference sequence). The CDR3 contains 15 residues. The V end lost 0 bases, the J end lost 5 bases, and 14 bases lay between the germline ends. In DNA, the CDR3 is TGCAGTGCTAGAGAGCAGGGGTTTGTGGATCAGCCCCAGCATTTT. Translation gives CSAREQGFVDQPQHF.

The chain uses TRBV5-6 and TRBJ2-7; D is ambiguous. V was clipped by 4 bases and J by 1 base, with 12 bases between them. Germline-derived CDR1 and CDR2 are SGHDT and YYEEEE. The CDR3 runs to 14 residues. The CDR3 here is CASSTSLGSYEQYF. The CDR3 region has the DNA TGTGCCAGCAGCACCTCCTTGGGATCCTACGAGCAGTACTTC.

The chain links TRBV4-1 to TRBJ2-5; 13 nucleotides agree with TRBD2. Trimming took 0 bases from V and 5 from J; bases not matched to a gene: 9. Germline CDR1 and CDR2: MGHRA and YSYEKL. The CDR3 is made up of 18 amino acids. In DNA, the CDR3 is TGCGCCAGCAGCCAAGATCGGGGACTAGCGGGGAATGGGGAGACCCAGTACTTC. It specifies CASSQDRGLAGNGETQYF.

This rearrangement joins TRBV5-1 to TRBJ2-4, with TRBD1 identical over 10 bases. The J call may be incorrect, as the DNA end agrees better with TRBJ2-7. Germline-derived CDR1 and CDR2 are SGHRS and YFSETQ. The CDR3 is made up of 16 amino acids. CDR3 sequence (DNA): TGCGCCAGCAGCCGATCAGGGACAGGGGATTTTGACGAGCAGTACTTC. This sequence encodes CASSRSGTGDFDEQYF.

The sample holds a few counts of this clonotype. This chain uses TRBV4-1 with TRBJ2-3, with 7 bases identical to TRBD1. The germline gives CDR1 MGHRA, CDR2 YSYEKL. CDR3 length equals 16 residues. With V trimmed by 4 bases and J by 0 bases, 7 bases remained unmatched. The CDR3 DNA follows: TGCGCCAGCAGCCGCGTCTGGACAGGCAGCACAGATACGCAGTATTTT. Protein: CASSRVWTGSTDTQYF.

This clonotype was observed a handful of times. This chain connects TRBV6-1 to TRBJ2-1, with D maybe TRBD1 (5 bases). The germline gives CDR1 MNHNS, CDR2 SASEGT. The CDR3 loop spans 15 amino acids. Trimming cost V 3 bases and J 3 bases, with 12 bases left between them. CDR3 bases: TGTGCCAGCAGTGACGGCTGGGGCGGCTACAATGAGCAGTTCTTC. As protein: CASSDGWGGYNEQFF.

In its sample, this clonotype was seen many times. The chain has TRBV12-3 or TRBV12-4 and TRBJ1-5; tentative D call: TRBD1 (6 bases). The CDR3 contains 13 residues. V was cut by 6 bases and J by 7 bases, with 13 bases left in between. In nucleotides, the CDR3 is TGTGCCAGCAGCCAAAGGGGGGAACAGCCCCAGCATTTT. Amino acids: CASSQRGEQPQHF.

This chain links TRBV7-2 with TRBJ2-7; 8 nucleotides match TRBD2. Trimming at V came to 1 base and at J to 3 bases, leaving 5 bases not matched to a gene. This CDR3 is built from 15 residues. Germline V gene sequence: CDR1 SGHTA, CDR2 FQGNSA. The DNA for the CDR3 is TGTGCCAGCAGCTTAGTACCAGCGGGGGTCTACGAGCAGTACTTC. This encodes CASSLVPAGVYEQYF.

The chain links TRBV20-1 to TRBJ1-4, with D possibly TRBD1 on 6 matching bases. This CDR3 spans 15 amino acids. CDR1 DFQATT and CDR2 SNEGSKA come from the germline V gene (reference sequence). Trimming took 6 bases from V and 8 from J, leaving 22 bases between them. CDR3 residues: CSAKPRGGGKEKLFF. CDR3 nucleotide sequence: TGCAGTGCGAAACCACGGGGGGGCGGAAAGGAAAAACTGTTTTTT.

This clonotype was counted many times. The CDR3 here is CASSQVGRDHHGYTF. For the CDR3, the DNA is TGCGCCAGCAGCCAAGTTGGCCGGGACCACCATGGCTACACCTTC. V is TRBV4-1 and J is TRBJ1-2; D perhaps matches TRBD1 (5 bases). With 1 base removed from V and 6 bases from J, the gap between germline ends came to 15 bases. Germline values: CDR1 MGHRA, CDR2 YSYEKL. CDR3 length: 15 amino acids.

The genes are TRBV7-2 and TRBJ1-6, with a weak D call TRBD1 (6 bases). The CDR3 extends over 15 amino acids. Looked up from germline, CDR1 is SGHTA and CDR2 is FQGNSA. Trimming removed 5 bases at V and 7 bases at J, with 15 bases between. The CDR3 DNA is TGTGCCAGCAGCCTCAACAGGGTGGGGAATTCACCCCTCCACTTT. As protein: CASSLNRVGNSPLHF.

CDR3 bases: TGTGCCAGCAGTTTTGGTTGGGCGGGAGGGGTTTCACCCCTCCACTTT. Translated, it gives CASSFGWAGGVSPLHF. This chain uses TRBV12-3 or TRBV12-4 with TRBJ1-6, with a tentative D call TRBD1 (5 bases). The CDR3 length is 16 residues. V was cut by 3 bases and J by 9 bases, with 18 bases left in between.

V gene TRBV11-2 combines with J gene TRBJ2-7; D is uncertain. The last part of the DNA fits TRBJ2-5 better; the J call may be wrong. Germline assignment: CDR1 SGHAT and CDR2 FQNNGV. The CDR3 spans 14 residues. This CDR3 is CASSPLRNWETQYF. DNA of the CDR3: TGTGCCAGCAGCCCCCTCAGAAATTGGGAGACCCAGTACTTC.

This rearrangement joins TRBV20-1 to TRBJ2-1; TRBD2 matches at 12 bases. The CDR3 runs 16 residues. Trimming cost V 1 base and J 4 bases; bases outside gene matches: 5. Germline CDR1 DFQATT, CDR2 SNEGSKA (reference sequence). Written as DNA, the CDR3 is TGCAGTGCTAGAGGGCCACTAGCGGGGGGATACAATGAGCAGTTCTTC. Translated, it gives CSARGPLAGGYNEQFF.

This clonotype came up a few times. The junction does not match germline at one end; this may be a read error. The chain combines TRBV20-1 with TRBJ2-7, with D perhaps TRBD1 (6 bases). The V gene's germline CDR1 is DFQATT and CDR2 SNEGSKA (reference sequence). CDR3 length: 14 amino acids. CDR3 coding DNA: TGCAGTGCTATGTCCGGGACACTGATCTACGCGCAGTACTTC. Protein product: CSAMSGTLIYAQYF.

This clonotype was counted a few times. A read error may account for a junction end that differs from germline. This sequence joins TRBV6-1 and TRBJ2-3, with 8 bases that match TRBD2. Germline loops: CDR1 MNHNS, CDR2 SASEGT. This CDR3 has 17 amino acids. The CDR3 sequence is CASSQVPGGATPDTQYF. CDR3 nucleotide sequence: TGTGCCAGCAGTCAAGTCCCCGGGGGGGCAACACCAGACACGCAGTATTTT.

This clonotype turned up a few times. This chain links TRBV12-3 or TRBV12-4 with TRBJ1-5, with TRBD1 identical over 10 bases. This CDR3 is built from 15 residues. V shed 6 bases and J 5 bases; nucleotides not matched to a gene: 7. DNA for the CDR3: TGTGCCAGCAGCCCGACAGGGGGCCGGGATCAGCCCCAGCATTTT. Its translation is CASSPTGGRDQPQHF.

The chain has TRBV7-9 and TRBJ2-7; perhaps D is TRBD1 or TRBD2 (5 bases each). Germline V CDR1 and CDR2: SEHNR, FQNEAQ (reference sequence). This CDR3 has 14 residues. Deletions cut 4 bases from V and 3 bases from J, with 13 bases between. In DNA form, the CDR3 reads TGTGCCAGCAGCTGGGGGATCGGACTCTACGAGCAGTACTTC. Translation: CASSWGIGLYEQYF.

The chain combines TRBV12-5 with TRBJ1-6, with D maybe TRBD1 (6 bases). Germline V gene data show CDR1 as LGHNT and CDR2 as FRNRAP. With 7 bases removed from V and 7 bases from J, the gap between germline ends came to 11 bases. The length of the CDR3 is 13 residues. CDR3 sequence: CASADRLNSPLHF. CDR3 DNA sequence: TGTGCTAGTGCCGACAGGTTGAATTCACCCCTCCACTTT. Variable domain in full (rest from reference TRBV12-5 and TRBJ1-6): DARVTQTPRHKVTEMGQEVTMRCQPILGHNTVFWYRQTMMQGLELLAYFRNRAPLDDSGMPKDRFSAEMPDATLATLKIQPSEPRDSAVYFCASADRLNSPLHFGNGTRLTVT.

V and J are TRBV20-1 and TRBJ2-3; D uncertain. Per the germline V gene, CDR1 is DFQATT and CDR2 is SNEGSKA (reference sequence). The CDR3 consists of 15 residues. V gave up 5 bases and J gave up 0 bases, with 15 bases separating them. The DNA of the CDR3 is TGCAGTGCTCCAAGTTGGAGAGCTAGCACAGATACGCAGTATTTT. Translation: CSAPSWRASTDTQYF.